This TCR beta chain was sequenced during a study of blood T cells in healthy people across ages. Study-level results: The fall in TCR beta diversity per million T cells was roughly linear with age.

Many counts were recorded for this clonotype. Its antigen remains unidentified. A J-beta primer mix and a sample-barcoded 5' primer were used in a second PCR of about 7 to 12 cycles. TCRdb independently ran MiXCR on the 5' RACE reads; one entry per CDR3 protein. The data hold 650,000 to 700,000 distinct CDR3 sequences, with 32% observed a single time. After removal of 2 bases from V and 5 bases from J, the junction contained 5 bases not matched to a gene. Germline CDR1 SEHNR, CDR2 FQNEAQ (reference sequence). The CDR3 is made up of 15 amino acids. The source is a woman older than 75 in good health. Input material: blood. The V call is TRBV7-9, the J call TRBJ1-4; 7 bases match TRBD1. CDR3 loop: CASSLTTGSNEKLFF. Here the CDR3 DNA reads TGTGCCAGCAGCTTAACGACAGGGAGCAATGAAAAACTGTTTTTT.